These T cell receptor beta chains were read from a single sample in a study of Ad26.COV2.S vaccination and SARS-CoV-2 variants. The table came from immunoSEQ multiplex PCR; TCRdb's copy has only in-frame clones and leaves some out. The data hold 350,000 to 450,000 clones, with about 91% observed a single time. The material was peripheral blood, obtained after recovery from COVID-19. The receptors were sampled from a human donor who had recovered from COVID-19. Both conserved end residues are part of each CDR3. The order of the fields is J gene, V gene, clone size, D gene, CDR3 protein, CDR3 DNA. D genes are given only for firm matches. A row's size may be missing; if present it is once, few, many or a size class.

>TRBJ1-2|TRBV10-3|-|-
CAISNSGTQGYGYTF
TGTGCCATCAGTAATTCAGGGACTCAGGGCTATGGCTACACCTTC
>TRBJ1-2|TRBV7-2|few|-
CASSLGGLRYGYTF
TGTGCCAGCAGCTTGGGCGGGCTACGTTATGGCTACACCTTC
>TRBJ1-1|TRBV11-2|once|-
CASSLAGTNTEAFF
TGTGCCAGCAGCTTGGCCGGAACTAACACTGAAGCTTTCTTT
>TRBJ1-3|TRBV6-5|-|-
CASGESRISGNTIYF
TGTGCCAGCGGGGAAAGTCGAATCTCTGGAAACACCATATATTTT
>TRBJ1-1|TRBV5-6|-|-
CASSLVGVLAEAFF
TGTGCCAGCAGCTTGGTAGGAGTTCTCGCTGAAGCTTTCTTT
>TRBJ1-4|TRBV2|-|-
CASSRDREKLFF
TGTGCCAGCAGCAGGGATCGAGAAAAACTGTTTTTT
>TRBJ1-1|TRBV29-1|-|-
CSVEDRALGANTEAFF
TGCAGCGTTGAAGATCGCGCGCTCGGGGCGAACACTGAAGCTTTCTTT
>TRBJ1-1|TRBV9|-|TRBD1
CASSPNVGQGYAEAFF
TGTGCCAGCAGCCCAAATGTGGGACAGGGGTACGCTGAAGCTTTCTTT
>TRBJ1-1|TRBV5-1|-|TRBD1
CASSLQGGNTEAFF
TGCGCCAGCAGCTTGCAGGGGGGGAACACTGAAGCTTTCTTT
>TRBJ2-1|TRBV13|-|-
CASSFARDEQFF
TGTGCCAGCAGCTTTGCACGCGATGAGCAGTTCTTC
>TRBJ2-2|TRBV5-1|-|-
CASSLARTGELFF
TGCGCCAGCAGCTTGGCCCGGACCGGGGAGCTGTTTTTT
>TRBJ1-1|TRBV7-2|-|-
CASSSDPNTEAFF
TGTGCCAGCAGCTCGGACCCGAACACTGAAGCTTTCTTT
>TRBJ2-3|TRBV6-5|once|-
CASSYSRGPDNTQYF
TGTGCCAGCAGTTACTCGAGGGGACCCGACAATACGCAGTATTTT
>TRBJ1-1|TRBV7-8|-|TRBD1
CASSSTGVNTEAFF
TGTGCCAGCAGCTCAACAGGGGTGAACACTGAAGCTTTCTTT
>TRBJ1-2|TRBV19|-|TRBD1
CASSILAGQGYKNGYTF
TGTGCCAGTAGTATCTTGGCGGGACAGGGATATAAAAATGGCTACACCTTC
>TRBJ1-2|TRBV5-1|-|TRBD1
CASSGRGRMGYGYTF
TGCGCCAGCAGCGGCAGGGGGCGAATGGGCTATGGCTACACCTTC